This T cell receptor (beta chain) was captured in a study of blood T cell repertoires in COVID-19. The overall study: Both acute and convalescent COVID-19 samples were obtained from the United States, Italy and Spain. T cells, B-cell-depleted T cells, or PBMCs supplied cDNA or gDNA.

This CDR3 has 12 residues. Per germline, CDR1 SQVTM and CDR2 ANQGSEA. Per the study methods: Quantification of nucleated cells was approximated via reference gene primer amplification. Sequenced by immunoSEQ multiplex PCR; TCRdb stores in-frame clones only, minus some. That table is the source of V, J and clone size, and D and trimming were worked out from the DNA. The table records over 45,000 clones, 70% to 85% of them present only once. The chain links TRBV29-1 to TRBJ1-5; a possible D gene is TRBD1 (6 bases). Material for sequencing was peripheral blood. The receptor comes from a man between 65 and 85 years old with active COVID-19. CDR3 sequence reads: CRQGIRNQPQHF. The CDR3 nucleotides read TGCAGGCAGGGGATCCGCAATCAGCCCCAGCATTTT.